The T cell receptor beta chain described here comes from a study of cytomegalovirus exposure and HLA in healthy donors. This clone was found a few times. What it binds is unknown. Losses at the gene ends were 4 bases for V and 5 bases for J; bases not matched to a gene: 6. The CDR3 totals 14 residues. The germline V gene encodes CDR1 SGHVS and CDR2 FQNEAQ. General study results and limits: Earlier analysis yielded a pattern in which most TCR beta V segments were productive about 90% or about 30% of the time.

PCR employed 60 Vbeta and 13 Jbeta primers. The protocol was immunoSEQ multiplex PCR, while the TCRdb copy is restricted to in-frame clones and leaves out a portion. Here the sample spans around 80,000 clones, around a tenth being singletons. This sequence joins TRBV7-8 and TRBJ2-7, with 9 bases identical to TRBD1. The TCR sequence derives from a man aged 60 to 69 in good health and CMV-seropositive. The sequencing input was PBMCs. CDR3 residues: CASSYRDRAHEQYV. CDR3 nucleotide sequence: TGTGCCAGCAGCTACCGGGACAGGGCGCACGAGCAGTACGTC.